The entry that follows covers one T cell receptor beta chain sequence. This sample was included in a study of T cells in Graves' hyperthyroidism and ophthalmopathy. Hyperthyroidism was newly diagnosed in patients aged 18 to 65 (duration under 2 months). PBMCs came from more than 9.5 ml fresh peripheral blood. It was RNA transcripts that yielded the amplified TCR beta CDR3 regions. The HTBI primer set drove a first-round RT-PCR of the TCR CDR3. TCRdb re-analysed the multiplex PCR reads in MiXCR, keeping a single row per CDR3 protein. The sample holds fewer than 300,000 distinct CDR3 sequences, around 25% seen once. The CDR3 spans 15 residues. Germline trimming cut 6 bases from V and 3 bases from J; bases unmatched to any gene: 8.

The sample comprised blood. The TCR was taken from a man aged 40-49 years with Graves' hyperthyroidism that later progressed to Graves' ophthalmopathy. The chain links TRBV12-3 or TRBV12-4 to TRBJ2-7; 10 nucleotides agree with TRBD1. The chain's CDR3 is CASRPGTGVLYEQYF. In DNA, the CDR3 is TGTGCCAGCAGACCCGGGACAGGGGTTCTCTACGAGCAGTACTTC.